This is a list of T cell receptor beta chains from one sample in a study of blood T cell repertoires in COVID-19. Profiling relied on immunoSEQ multiplex PCR, and the TCRdb table lists in-frame clones only, not all of them. The sample lists fewer than 400,000 clones, roughly 89% occurring once. The specimen sequenced was peripheral blood. All receptors come from a woman under 40 with COVID-19, enrolled during active disease. Each CDR3 is given with its conserved first and last residue. The D gene is left open where the match is weak. Some rows have no size entry. The others give once, few or many, or a class for an expanded clone.

v_gene	d_gene	j_gene	abundance	CDR3nt	CDR3aa
TRBV28	TRBD2	TRBJ2-2	.	TGTGCCAGCAGTTTATACCAGCGGGGACACACCGGGGAGCTGTTTTTT	CASSLYQRGHTGELFF
TRBV3-1/TRBV3-2	.	TRBJ1-6	.	TGTGCCAGCCGGTTGGGCCTCTTCGGGGGACCCCTCCACTTT	CASRLGLFGGPLHF
TRBV7-2	TRBD2	TRBJ2-7	.	TGTGCCAGCAGCTTGGGTTTCTCAGGAACGGCGGGGGGGCGTTACGAGCAGTACTTC	CASSLGFSGTAGGRYEQYF
TRBV4-3	TRBD2	TRBJ2-3	.	TGCGCCAGCAGCCAAGATTTAGTCGCGGGGGGGGTGCCAGATACGCAGTATTTT	CASSQDLVAGGVPDTQYF
TRBV28	.	TRBJ1-5	.	TGTGCCAGCAGTTTGCAACAAGGGGTTAGCAATCAGCCCCAGCATTTT	CASSLQQGVSNQPQHF
TRBV7-2	.	TRBJ1-2	.	TGTGCCAGCAGCTTAGCCCAGGGCGCTGGCTATGGCTACACCTTC	CASSLAQGAGYGYTF
TRBV5-1	.	TRBJ1-1	.	TGCGCCAGCAGCTTGGCAGGAACGAACACTGAAGCTTTCTTT	CASSLAGTNTEAFF
TRBV5-1	.	TRBJ2-1	.	TGCGCCAGCAGCGGAGGCTCCTACAATGAGCAGTTCTTC	CASSGGSYNEQFF
TRBV4-1	.	TRBJ1-6	once	TGCGCCAGCAGCCCCGTTTTAGGGGGTAATTCACCCCTCCACTTT	CASSPVLGGNSPLHF
TRBV20-1	TRBD2	TRBJ2-1	.	TGCAGTGCTAGTACGCGGGGGGGAAGCTCCTACAATGAGCAGTTCTTC	CSASTRGGSSYNEQFF
TRBV19	.	TRBJ2-1	.	TGTGCCAGCGCACGCAAAGCCGGGACTGGAATATACAATGAGCAGTTCTTC	CASARKAGTGIYNEQFF
TRBV5-5	.	TRBJ1-1	.	TGTGCCAGCAGCATCCTGGAACGGGGGAGCATGAACACTGAAGCTTTCTTT	CASSILERGSMNTEAFF
TRBV19	.	TRBJ1-1	.	TGTGCCAGTAGTAGCGGGAGTAAGGCTTTCTTT	CASSSGSKAFF
TRBV24-1	TRBD2	TRBJ2-5	.	TGTGCCACCAGTCCAAGCGGGGGGACAGAGACCCAGTACTTC	CATSPSGGTETQYF
TRBV11-3	.	TRBJ2-5	.	TGTGCCAGCTCGAAAAGGGGTGAAGAGACCCAGTACTTC	CASSKRGEETQYF
TRBV11-3	.	TRBJ2-7	once	TGTGCCAGCAGCACCCGTGGGCGGGACGGTGTACCGCGCGAGCAGTACTTC	CASSTRGRDGVPREQYF
TRBV5-1	.	TRBJ2-1	.	TGCGCCAGCAGCTTGGCCCTAACCGAGCAGTTCTTC	CASSLALTEQFF
TRBV5-8	.	TRBJ1-2	.	TGTGCCAGCAGCTTGTTCAGGAATGGCTACACCTTC	CASSLFRNGYTF
TRBV15	.	TRBJ1-5	.	TGTGCCACCAGCAGAGCCGAGGGCTCTCCGGGCAATCAGCCCCAGCATTTT	CATSRAEGSPGNQPQHF
TRBV10-3	.	TRBJ2-3	.	TGTGCCATCAGCAGTCGGACTGGTAGTACCACAGATACGCAGTATTTT	CAISSRTGSTTDTQYF
TRBV6-5	.	TRBJ2-5	few	TGTGCCAGCAGTAGGCAGCCGGGTCAGACCCAGTACTTC	CASSRQPGQTQYF
TRBV7-2	.	TRBJ2-5	.	TGTGCCAGCATCCCGGACAGCGCTCAAGAGACCCAGTACTTC	CASIPDSAQETQYF
TRBV11-3	.	TRBJ1-1	once	TGTGCCAGCAGCCACCCAACTGACGCAGGGGACACTGAAGCTTTCTTT	CASSHPTDAGDTEAFF
TRBV10-3	TRBD2	TRBJ2-7	.	TGTGCCATCAGTGTACTAGCGGGGACCCCCTACGAGCAGTACTTC	CAISVLAGTPYEQYF
TRBV10-1	TRBD1	TRBJ1-2	.	TGCGCCAGCACCTCCGGGACAGGGAATGGCTACACCTTC	CASTSGTGNGYTF
TRBV7-9	TRBD2	TRBJ2-1	.	TGTGCCAGCACCTTCGGGGGGGCAAAGGACAATGAGCAGTTCTTC	CASTFGGAKDNEQFF
TRBV19	.	TRBJ1-5	.	TGTGCCAGTAGTATGGGAGTGAATAGCAATCAGCCCCAGCATTTT	CASSMGVNSNQPQHF
TRBV29-1	TRBD1	TRBJ1-2	.	TGCAGCACCTGGCGGGAGGGGGCTCGGTATGGCTACACCTTC	CSTWREGARYGYTF
TRBV6-2/TRBV6-3	TRBD2	TRBJ2-1	.	TGTGCCAGCAGCTCCGGGACTAGCGGAAAAAATGAGCAGTTCTTC	CASSSGTSGKNEQFF
TRBV5-1	TRBD2	TRBJ2-3	.	TGCGCCAGCAGCTTTATACGACTAGCGGGTGCCACAGATACGCAGTATTTT	CASSFIRLAGATDTQYF
TRBV27	TRBD2	TRBJ2-1	.	TGTGCCAGCAGTTCCCCCCGCGGGGGGCCCTCCTACAATGAGCAGTTCTTC	CASSSPRGGPSYNEQFF
TRBV9	.	TRBJ1-6	.	TGTGCCAGCAGCGTAGATAGGGGCTTAAATTCACCCCTCCACTTT	CASSVDRGLNSPLHF
TRBV4-2	.	TRBJ1-5	once	TGTGCCAGCAGCCAGGCAGGGGTGGGGAATCAGCCCCAGCATTTT	CASSQAGVGNQPQHF
TRBV7-9	.	TRBJ1-3	.	TGTGCCAGCAGCTTTAACAACGTTGGAAACACCATATATTTT	CASSFNNVGNTIYF
TRBV12-3/TRBV12-4	.	TRBJ1-2	.	TGTGCCAGCAGTTTAGGGCTTAACTATGGCTACACCTTC	CASSLGLNYGYTF
TRBV5-1	.	TRBJ1-1	.	TGCGCCAGCAGCTTGAGCGCAGGGATGATGAACACTGAAGCTTTCTTT	CASSLSAGMMNTEAFF
TRBV28	.	TRBJ1-4	few	TGTGCCAGCAGGAGGGGAGGGAATGAAAAACTGTTTTTT	CASRRGGNEKLFF
TRBV15	TRBD1	TRBJ1-4	once	TGTGCCACCAGCAGAAAAGGACAGGGGAGGGGATATGAAAAACTGTTTTTT	CATSRKGQGRGYEKLFF
TRBV5-6	TRBD1	TRBJ1-5	.	TGTGCCAGCAGCTACTGGACAGGGGGAGGCAATCAGCCCCAGCATTTT	CASSYWTGGGNQPQHF
TRBV4-1	TRBD2	TRBJ2-5	.	TGCGCCAGCAGCCAAGGGGAGGGTGTGGGAGAGACCCAGTACTTC	CASSQGEGVGETQYF
TRBV5-5	.	TRBJ1-5	.	TGTGCCAGCAGTCCTCATCCCGAAGGGGCCGTCAATCAGCCCCAGCATTTT	CASSPHPEGAVNQPQHF